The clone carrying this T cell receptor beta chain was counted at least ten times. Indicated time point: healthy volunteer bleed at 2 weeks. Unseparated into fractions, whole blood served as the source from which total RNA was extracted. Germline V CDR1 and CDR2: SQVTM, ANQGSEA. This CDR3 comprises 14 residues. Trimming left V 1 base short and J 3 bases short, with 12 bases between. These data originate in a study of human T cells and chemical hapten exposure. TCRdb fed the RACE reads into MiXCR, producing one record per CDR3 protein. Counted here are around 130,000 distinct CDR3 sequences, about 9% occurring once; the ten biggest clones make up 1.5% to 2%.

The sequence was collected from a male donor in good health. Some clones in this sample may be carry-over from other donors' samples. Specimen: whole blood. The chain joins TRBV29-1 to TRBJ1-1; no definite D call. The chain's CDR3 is CSVEGRLSDTEAFF. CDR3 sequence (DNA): TGCAGCGTTGAAGGGAGGCTCTCAGACACTGAAGCTTTCTTT.